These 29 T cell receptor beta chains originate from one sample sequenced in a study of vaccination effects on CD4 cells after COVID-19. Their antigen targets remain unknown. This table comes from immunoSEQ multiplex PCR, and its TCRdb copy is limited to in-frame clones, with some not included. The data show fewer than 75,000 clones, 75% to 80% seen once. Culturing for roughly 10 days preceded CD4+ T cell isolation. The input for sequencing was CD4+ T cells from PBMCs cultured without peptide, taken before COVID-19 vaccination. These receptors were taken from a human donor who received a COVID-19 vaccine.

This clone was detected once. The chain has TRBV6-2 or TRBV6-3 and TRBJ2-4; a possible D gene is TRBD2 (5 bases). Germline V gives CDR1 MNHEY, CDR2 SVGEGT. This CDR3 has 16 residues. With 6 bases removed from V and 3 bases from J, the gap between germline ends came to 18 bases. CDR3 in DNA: TGTGCCAGCAGCCCTCCGGGGTACTCGGGCAAAAACATTCAGTACTTC. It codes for CASSPPGYSGKNIQYF.

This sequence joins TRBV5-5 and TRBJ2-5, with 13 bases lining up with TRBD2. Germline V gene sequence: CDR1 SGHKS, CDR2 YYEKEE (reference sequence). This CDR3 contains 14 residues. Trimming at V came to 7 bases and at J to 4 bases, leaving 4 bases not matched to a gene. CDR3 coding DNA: TGTGCCAGCGTCAGGACTAGCGGGGGAGAGACCCAGTACTTC. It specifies CASVRTSGGETQYF.

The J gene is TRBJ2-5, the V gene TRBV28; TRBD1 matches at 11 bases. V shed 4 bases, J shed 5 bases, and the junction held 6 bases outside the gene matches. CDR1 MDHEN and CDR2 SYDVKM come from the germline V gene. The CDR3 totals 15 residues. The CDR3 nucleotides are TGTGCCAGCAGTTCCCCGGGACAGGGGGTCGAGACCCAGTACTTC. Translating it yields CASSSPGQGVETQYF. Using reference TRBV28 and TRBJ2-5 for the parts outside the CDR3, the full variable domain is DVKVTQSSRYLVKRTGEKVFLECVQDMDHENMFWYRQDPGLGLRLIYFSYDVKMKEKGDIPEGYSVSREKKERFSLILESASTNQTSMYLCASSSPGQGVETQYFGPGTRLLVL.

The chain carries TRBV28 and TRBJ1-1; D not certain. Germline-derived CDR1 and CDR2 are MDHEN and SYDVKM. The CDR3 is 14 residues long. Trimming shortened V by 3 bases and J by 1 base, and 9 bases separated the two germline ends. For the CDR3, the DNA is TGTGCCAGCAGTTTCTATGGCGGGAACACTGAAGCTTTCTTT. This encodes CASSFYGGNTEAFF. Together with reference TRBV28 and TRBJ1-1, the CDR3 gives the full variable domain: DVKVTQSSRYLVKRTGEKVFLECVQDMDHENMFWYRQDPGLGLRLIYFSYDVKMKEKGDIPEGYSVSREKKERFSLILESASTNQTSMYLCASSFYGGNTEAFFGQGTRLTVV.

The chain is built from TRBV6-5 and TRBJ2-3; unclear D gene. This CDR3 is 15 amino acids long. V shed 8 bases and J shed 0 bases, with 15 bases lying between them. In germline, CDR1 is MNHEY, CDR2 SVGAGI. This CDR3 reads CASGRDGSSTDTQYF. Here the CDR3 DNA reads TGTGCCAGCGGTAGAGACGGATCTAGCACAGATACGCAGTATTTT.

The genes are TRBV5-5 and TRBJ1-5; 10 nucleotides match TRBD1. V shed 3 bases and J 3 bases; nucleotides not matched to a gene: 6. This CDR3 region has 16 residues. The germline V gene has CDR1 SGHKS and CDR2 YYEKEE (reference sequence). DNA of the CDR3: TGTGCCAGCAGCTGGGGACAGGGGCTTCCCAATCAGCCCCAGCATTTT. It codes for CASSWGQGLPNQPQHF.

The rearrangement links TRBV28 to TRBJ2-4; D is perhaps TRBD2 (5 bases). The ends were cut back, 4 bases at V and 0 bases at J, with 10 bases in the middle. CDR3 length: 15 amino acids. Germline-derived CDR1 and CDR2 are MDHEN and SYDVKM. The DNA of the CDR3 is TGTGCCAGCAGTTCTAGCAGGTCAGCCAAAAACATTCAGTACTTC. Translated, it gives CASSSSRSAKNIQYF.

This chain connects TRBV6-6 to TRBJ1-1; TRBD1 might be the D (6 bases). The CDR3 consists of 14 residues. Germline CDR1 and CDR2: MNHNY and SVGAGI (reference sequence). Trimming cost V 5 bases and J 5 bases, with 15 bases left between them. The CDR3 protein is CASSTTQGGTEAFF. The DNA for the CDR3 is TGTGCCAGCAGTACTACACAGGGAGGGACTGAAGCTTTCTTT.

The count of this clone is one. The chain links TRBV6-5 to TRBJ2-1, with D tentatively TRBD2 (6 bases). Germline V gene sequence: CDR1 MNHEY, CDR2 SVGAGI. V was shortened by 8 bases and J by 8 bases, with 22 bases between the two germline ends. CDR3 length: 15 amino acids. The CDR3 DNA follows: TGTGCCAGCTCCCCGCCGGGAGCCCTCAGACATGAGCAGTTCTTC. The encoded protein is CASSPPGALRHEQFF.

DNA for the CDR3: TGCGCCAGCAGCTTTTGGTCGGGGAACACTGAAGCTTTCTTT. Translation: CASSFWSGNTEAFF. V usage is TRBV5-1 and J usage is TRBJ1-1, with D unclear. The CDR3 is 14 amino acids. Deletions cut 2 bases from V and 1 base from J, with 9 bases between. Germline CDR1 and CDR2: SGHRS and YFSETQ.

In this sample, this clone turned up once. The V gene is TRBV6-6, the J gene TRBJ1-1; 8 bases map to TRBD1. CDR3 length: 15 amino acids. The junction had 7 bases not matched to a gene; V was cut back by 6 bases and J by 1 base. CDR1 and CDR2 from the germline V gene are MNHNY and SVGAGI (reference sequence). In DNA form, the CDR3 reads TGTGCCAGCAGCCGGGACAGGCGGGCGAACACTGAAGCTTTCTTT. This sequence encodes CASSRDRRANTEAFF.

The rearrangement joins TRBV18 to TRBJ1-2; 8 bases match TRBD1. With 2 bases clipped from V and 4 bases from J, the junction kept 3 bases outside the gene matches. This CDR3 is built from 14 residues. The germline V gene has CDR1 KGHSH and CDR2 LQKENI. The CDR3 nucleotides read TGTGCCAGCTCACCATCGACAGGGGTCTATGGCTACACCTTC. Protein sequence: CASSPSTGVYGYTF. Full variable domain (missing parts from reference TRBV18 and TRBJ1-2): NAGVMQNPRHLVRRRGQEARLRCSPMKGHSHVYWYRQLPEEGLKFMVYLQKENIIDESGMPKERFSAEFPKEGPSILRIQQVVRGDSAAYFCASSPSTGVYGYTFGSGTRLTVV.

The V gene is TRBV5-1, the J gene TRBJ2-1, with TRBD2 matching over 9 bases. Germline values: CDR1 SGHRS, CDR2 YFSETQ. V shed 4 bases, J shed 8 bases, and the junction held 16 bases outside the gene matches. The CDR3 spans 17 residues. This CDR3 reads CASSRILAGAALDEQFF. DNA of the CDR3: TGCGCCAGCAGCCGGATCTTAGCGGGGGCCGCTCTGGATGAGCAGTTCTTC.

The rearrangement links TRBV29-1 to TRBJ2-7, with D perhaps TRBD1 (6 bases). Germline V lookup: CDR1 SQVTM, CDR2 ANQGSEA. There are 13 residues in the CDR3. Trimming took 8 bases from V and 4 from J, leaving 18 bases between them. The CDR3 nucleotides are TGCAGCTCAAGGACAGCTCTCTTTTACGAGCAGTACGTC. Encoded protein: CSSRTALFYEQYV.

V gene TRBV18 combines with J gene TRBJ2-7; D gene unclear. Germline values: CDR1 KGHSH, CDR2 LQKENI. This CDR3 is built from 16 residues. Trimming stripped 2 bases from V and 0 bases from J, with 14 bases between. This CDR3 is CASSPGRIDSSYEQYV. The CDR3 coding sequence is TGTGCCAGCTCACCAGGTCGGATTGATAGCTCCTACGAGCAGTACGTC.

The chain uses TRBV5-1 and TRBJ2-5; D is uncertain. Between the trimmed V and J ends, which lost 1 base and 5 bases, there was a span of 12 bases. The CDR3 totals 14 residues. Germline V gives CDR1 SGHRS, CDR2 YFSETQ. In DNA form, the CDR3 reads TGCGCCAGCAGCTTGTGGCAAGTCGTCGAGACCCAGTACTTC. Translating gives CASSLWQVVETQYF.

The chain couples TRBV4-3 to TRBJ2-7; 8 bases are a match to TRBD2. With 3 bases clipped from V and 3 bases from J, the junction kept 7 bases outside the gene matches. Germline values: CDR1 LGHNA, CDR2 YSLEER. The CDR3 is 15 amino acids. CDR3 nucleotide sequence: TGCGCCAGCAGCCATAGCCCGGGGGGGGACTACGAGCAGTACGTC. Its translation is CASSHSPGGDYEQYV.

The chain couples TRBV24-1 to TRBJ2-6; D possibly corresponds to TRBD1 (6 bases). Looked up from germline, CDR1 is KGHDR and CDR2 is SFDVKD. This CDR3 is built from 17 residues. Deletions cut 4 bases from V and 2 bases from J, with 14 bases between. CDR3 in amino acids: CATSDYLGGTGANVLTF. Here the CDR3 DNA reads TGTGCCACCAGTGACTACCTAGGGGGTACTGGGGCCAACGTCCTGACTTTC.

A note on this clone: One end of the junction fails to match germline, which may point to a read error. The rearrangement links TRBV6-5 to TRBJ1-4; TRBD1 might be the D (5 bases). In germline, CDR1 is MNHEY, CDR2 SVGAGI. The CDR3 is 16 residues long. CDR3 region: CASSYDWTQGPKKLFF. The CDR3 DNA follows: TGTGCCAGCAGTTACGATTGGACGCAGGGTCCGAAAAAGCTGTTTTTT.

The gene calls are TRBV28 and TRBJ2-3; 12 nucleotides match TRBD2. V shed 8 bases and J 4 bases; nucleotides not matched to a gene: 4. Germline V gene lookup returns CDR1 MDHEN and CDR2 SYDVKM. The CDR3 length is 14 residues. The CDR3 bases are TGTGCCAGCCGACTAGCGGGGGTTTCAGATACGCAGTATTTT. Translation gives CASRLAGVSDTQYF. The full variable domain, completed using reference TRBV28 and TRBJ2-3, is DVKVTQSSRYLVKRTGEKVFLECVQDMDHENMFWYRQDPGLGLRLIYFSYDVKMKEKGDIPEGYSVSREKKERFSLILESASTNQTSMYLCASRLAGVSDTQYFGPGTRLTVL.

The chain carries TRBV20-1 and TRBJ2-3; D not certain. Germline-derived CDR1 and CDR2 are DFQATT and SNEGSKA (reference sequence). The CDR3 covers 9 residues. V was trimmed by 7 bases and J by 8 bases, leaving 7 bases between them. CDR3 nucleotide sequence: TGCAGTGAAATCGGTACGCAGTATTTT. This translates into CSEIGTQYF.

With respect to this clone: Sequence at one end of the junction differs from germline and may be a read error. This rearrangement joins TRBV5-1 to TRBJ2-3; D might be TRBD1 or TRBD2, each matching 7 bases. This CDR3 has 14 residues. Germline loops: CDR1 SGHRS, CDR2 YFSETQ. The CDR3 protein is CASRLAGGADTQYF. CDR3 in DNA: TGCGCCAGCAGATTGGCAGGGGGGGCAGATACGCAGTATTTT. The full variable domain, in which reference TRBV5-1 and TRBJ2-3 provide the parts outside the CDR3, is KAGVTQTPRYLIKTRGQQVTLSCSPISGHRSVSWYQQTPGQGLQFLFEYFSETQRNKGNFPGRFSGRQFSNSRSEMNVSTLELGDSALYLCASRLAGGADTQYFGPGTRLTVL.

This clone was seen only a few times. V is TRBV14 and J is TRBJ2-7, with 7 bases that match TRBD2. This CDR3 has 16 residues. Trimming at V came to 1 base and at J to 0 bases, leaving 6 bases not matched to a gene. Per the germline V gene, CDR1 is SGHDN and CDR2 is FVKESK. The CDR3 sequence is CASSQVRRTSSYEQYV. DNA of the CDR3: TGTGCCAGCAGCCAAGTTCGACGGACTAGCTCCTACGAGCAGTACGTC.

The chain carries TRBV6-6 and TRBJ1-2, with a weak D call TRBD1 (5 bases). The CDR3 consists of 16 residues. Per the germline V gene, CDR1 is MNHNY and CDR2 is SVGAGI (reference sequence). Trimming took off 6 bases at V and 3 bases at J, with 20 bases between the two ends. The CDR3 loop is CASSPEQRQGYYGYTF. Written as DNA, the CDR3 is TGTGCCAGCAGCCCCGAACAGCGGCAGGGCTACTATGGCTACACCTTC.

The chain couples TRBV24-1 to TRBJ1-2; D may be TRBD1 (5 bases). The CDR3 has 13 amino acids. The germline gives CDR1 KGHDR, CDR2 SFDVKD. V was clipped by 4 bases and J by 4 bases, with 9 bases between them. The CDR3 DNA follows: TGTGCCACCAGTGAGACTCAGGGCTATGGCTACACCTTC. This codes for CATSETQGYGYTF.

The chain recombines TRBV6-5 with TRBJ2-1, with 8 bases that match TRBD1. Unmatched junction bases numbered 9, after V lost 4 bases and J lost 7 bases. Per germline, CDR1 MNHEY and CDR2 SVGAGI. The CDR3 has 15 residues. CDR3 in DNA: TGTGCCAGCAGTTTTCGACAGGGGTACCGGAATGAGCAGTTCTTC. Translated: CASSFRQGYRNEQFF.

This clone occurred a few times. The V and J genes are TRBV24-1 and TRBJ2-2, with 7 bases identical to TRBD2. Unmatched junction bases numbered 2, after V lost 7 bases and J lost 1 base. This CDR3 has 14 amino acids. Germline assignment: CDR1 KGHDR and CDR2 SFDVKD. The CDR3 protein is CATSGGMNTGELFF. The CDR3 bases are TGTGCCACCAGCGGGGGGATGAACACCGGGGAGCTGTTTTTT.

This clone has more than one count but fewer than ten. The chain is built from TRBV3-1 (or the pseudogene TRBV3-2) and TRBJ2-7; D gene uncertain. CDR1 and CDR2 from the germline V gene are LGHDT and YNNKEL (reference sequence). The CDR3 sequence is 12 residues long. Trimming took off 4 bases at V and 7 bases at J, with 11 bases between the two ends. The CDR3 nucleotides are TGTGCCAGCAGCCTAGGAGCTTCTGAGCAGTACGTC. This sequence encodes CASSLGASEQYV.

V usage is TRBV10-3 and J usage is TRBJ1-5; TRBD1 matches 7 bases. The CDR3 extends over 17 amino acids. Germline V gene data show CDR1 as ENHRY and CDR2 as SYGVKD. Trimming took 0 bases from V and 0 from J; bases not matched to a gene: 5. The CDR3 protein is CAISESGTVYSNQPQHF. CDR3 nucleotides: TGTGCCATCAGTGAGTCGGGGACAGTCTATAGCAATCAGCCCCAGCATTTT.